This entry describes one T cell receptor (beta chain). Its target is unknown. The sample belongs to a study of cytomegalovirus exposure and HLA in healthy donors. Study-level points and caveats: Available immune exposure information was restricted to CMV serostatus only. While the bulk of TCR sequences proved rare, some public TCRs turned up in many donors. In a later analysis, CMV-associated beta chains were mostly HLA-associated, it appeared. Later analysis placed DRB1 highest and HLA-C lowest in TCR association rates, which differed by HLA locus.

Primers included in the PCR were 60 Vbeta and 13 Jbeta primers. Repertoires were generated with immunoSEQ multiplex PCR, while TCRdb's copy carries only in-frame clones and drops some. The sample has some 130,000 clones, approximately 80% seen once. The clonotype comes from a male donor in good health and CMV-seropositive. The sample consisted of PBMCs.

CDR3 amino acids: CAIVTGGSYEQYF. CDR3 DNA sequence: TGTGCCATCGTGACAGGGGGCTCCTACGAGCAGTACTTC. The chain employs TRBV28 and TRBJ2-7, with TRBD1 matching 9 bases. With 10 bases clipped from V and 0 bases from J, the junction kept 4 bases outside the gene matches. The CDR3 contains 13 residues. CDR1 is MDHEN and CDR2 is SYDVKM in the germline V gene.